This T cell receptor beta chain was recovered during a study of blood T cell repertoires in COVID-19. Study-wide background: From T cells, B-cell-depleted T cells, or PBMCs came the material, which was cDNA or gDNA.

Using immunoSEQ multiplex PCR, the repertoire was profiled, and TCRdb retains in-frame clones only, with some absent. The repertoire includes 75,000 to 95,000 clones, around 85% of them detected once, and around 3.3% sits in the top ten. V lost 1 base, J lost 0 bases, and 15 bases stayed unmatched. The length of the CDR3 is 20 residues. Germline CDR1 and CDR2: SGHVS and FNYEAQ. The chain employs TRBV7-6 and TRBJ2-1; 7 nucleotides match TRBD1. This sequence originates from a man aged 50 to 60 with acute or convalescent COVID-19. Material for sequencing was peripheral blood. In DNA, the CDR3 is TGTGCCAGCAGCTTAGACTACCAAAGTTCGACAGGGAGCTCCTACAATGAGCAGTTCTTC. Its translation is CASSLDYQSSTGSSYNEQFF.